This record concerns one T cell receptor (beta chain) sequence. Produced via immunoSEQ multiplex PCR; TCRdb's table is partial and in-frame only. The sample shows 70,000 or so clones, 76% of them seen only once. This sample stems from a study of blood T cell repertoires in COVID-19. The CDR3 length is 14 residues. Germline lookup yields CDR1 SGHKS and CDR2 YYEKEE (reference sequence). Germline trimming cut 3 bases from V and 10 bases from J; bases unmatched to any gene: 7. Input material: peripheral blood. The TCR sequence derives from a man in his 60s with COVID-19, enrolled during active disease. This chain links TRBV5-5 with TRBJ1-6; 7 bases map to TRBD1. The CDR3 protein is CASSSGQLGSPLHF. For the CDR3, the DNA is TGTGCCAGCAGCTCGGGACAGTTAGGCTCACCCCTCCACTTT.